These T cell receptor beta chains were read from a single sample in a study of siplizumab effects on memory and regulatory T cells. The protocol was immunoSEQ multiplex PCR, while the TCRdb copy is restricted to in-frame clones and leaves out a portion. The table has over 65,000 clones, approximately 93% seen once. Specimen: CD8+ T cells sorted from blood. The receptors come from a human donor in good health. Each CDR3 is given with its conserved first and last residue. A D gene is named only where the DNA matches it firmly. Expanded clones get a size class; other rows say once, few or many, or leave the size out.

length: 13; V: TRBV19; J: TRBJ1-2; D: NA; size: few; CDR3: CASSVGTTYGYTF; DNA: TGTGCCAGTAGTGTCGGGACAACCTATGGCTACACCTTC
length: 14; V: TRBV4-1; J: TRBJ2-7; D: TRBD1; size: NA; CDR3: CASSQGTGDYEQYF; DNA: TGCGCCAGCAGCCAGGGGACAGGAGACTACGAGCAGTACTTC
length: 16; V: TRBV18; J: TRBJ2-7; D: NA; size: NA; CDR3: CASSLKSPDISYEQYF; DNA: TGTGCCAGCTCACTAAAGAGCCCGGACATCTCCTACGAGCAGTACTTC
length: 14; V: TRBV13; J: TRBJ2-1; D: NA; size: NA; CDR3: CASSPSGLYNEQFF; DNA: TGTGCCAGCAGCCCCAGTGGTCTATACAATGAGCAGTTCTTC
length: 13; V: TRBV7-9; J: TRBJ2-5; D: TRBD1; size: NA; CDR3: CASSRTGGETQYF; DNA: TGTGCCAGCAGCCGGACAGGGGGCGAGACCCAGTACTTC
length: 14; V: TRBV6-4; J: TRBJ2-1; D: TRBD2; size: NA; CDR3: CASSDGAGGGEQFF; DNA: TGTGCCAGCAGTGACGGAGCGGGGGGGGGTGAGCAGTTCTTC
length: 17; V: TRBV27; J: TRBJ2-7; D: NA; size: NA; CDR3: CASSLVQPSSSSYEQYF; DNA: TGTGCCAGCAGTTTAGTTCAGCCGTCAAGTTCCTCCTACGAGCAGTACTTC
length: 15; V: TRBV14; J: TRBJ1-2; D: NA; size: NA; CDR3: CASSQDLGSIYGYTF; DNA: TGTGCCAGCAGCCAAGATCTGGGCAGCATCTATGGCTACACCTTC
length: 14; V: TRBV19; J: TRBJ1-5; D: TRBD1; size: NA; CDR3: CASSIVAGGQPQHF; DNA: TGTGCCAGTAGTATAGTGGCAGGGGGTCAGCCCCAGCATTTT
length: 15; V: TRBV2; J: TRBJ2-3; D: TRBD1; size: once; CDR3: CASSGGQGDTDTQYF; DNA: TGTGCCAGCAGTGGGGGACAGGGGGACACAGATACGCAGTATTTT
length: 14; V: TRBV19; J: TRBJ2-7; D: TRBD1; size: few; CDR3: CASSPQGSAYEQYF; DNA: TGTGCCAGTAGTCCACAGGGGAGTGCCTACGAGCAGTACTTC
length: 11; V: TRBV6-5; J: TRBJ1-2; D: NA; size: NA; CDR3: CASRTAYGYTF; DNA: TGTGCCAGCAGGACTGCTTATGGCTACACCTTC
length: 11; V: TRBV29-1; J: TRBJ1-2; D: NA; size: NA; CDR3: CSDFDTYGYTF; DNA: TGCAGCGACTTTGACACCTATGGCTACACCTTC
length: 13; V: TRBV7-7; J: TRBJ2-7; D: NA; size: NA; CDR3: CASSPPGEYEQYF; DNA: TGTGCCAGCAGCCCGCCAGGGGAGTACGAGCAGTACTTC
length: 14; V: TRBV7-2; J: TRBJ2-5; D: TRBD1; size: NA; CDR3: CASNLRGLGETQYF; DNA: TGTGCCAGCAACTTAAGGGGGCTGGGAGAGACCCAGTACTTC
length: 13; V: TRBV4-1; J: TRBJ1-1; D: NA; size: NA; CDR3: CASSQGANTEAFF; DNA: TGCGCCAGCAGCCAGGGGGCAAACACTGAAGCTTTCTTT
length: 13; V: TRBV27; J: TRBJ1-5; D: NA; size: NA; CDR3: CASSPRGLQPQHF; DNA: TGTGCCAGCAGTCCAAGGGGACTTCAGCCCCAGCATTTT
length: 16; V: TRBV7-9; J: TRBJ1-2; D: NA; size: NA; CDR3: CASSLATDGHYYGYTF; DNA: TGTGCCAGCAGCTTAGCGACAGACGGACACTACTATGGCTACACCTTC
length: 12; V: TRBV10-1; J: TRBJ2-1; D: NA; size: once; CDR3: CASSWTAEEQFF; DNA: TGCGCCAGCAGTTGGACGGCTGAAGAGCAGTTCTTC
length: 13; V: TRBV6-1; J: TRBJ1-2; D: NA; size: NA; CDR3: CAGNGLANYGYTF; DNA: TGTGCCGGAAACGGACTAGCTAACTATGGCTACACCTTC
length: 13; V: TRBV28; J: TRBJ1-5; D: NA; size: NA; CDR3: CASIGDGNQPQHF; DNA: TGTGCCAGCATTGGGGACGGCAATCAGCCCCAGCATTTT
length: 16; V: TRBV6-4; J: TRBJ2-5; D: TRBD2; size: NA; CDR3: CASSDSAGEPLETQYF; DNA: TGTGCCAGCAGTGACTCGGCGGGGGAGCCGTTGGAGACCCAGTACTTC
length: 16; V: TRBV4-3; J: TRBJ1-2; D: TRBD1; size: NA; CDR3: CASSQGLDRNYYGYTF; DNA: TGCGCCAGCAGCCAGGGGCTGGACAGGAACTATTACGGCTACACCTTC
length: 12; V: TRBV11-2; J: TRBJ1-1; D: NA; size: NA; CDR3: CASSLVFTEAFF; DNA: TGTGCCAGCAGCTTAGTTTTCACTGAAGCTTTCTTT
length: 14; V: TRBV5-1; J: TRBJ2-5; D: TRBD2; size: NA; CDR3: CASSGSGVSETQYF; DNA: TGCGCCAGCAGCGGGAGCGGGGTAAGCGAGACCCAGTACTTC
length: 13; V: TRBV19; J: TRBJ2-1; D: NA; size: NA; CDR3: CASSKDINNEQFF; DNA: TGTGCCAGTAGTAAGGACATTAACAATGAGCAGTTCTTC
length: 13; V: TRBV27; J: TRBJ2-1; D: NA; size: NA; CDR3: CATSWDNLNEQFF; DNA: TGTGCCACCTCGTGGGACAATCTCAATGAGCAGTTCTTC
length: 14; V: TRBV7-9; J: TRBJ2-3; D: TRBD2; size: NA; CDR3: CASRRDYIPDTQYF; DNA: TGTGCCAGCAGGCGGGACTATATACCGGATACGCAGTATTTT
length: 12; V: TRBV27; J: TRBJ2-2; D: NA; size: NA; CDR3: CASRPGHGELFF; DNA: TGTGCCAGCAGACCTGGTCACGGGGAGCTGTTTTTT
length: 12; V: TRBV4-3; J: TRBJ1-1; D: NA; size: NA; CDR3: CASSQEWGEAFF; DNA: TGCGCCAGCAGCCAAGAATGGGGGGAAGCTTTCTTT
length: 12; V: TRBV29-1; J: TRBJ1-1; D: NA; size: NA; CDR3: CSVVLVITEAFF; DNA: TGCAGCGTTGTCCTGGTTATCACTGAAGCTTTCTTT
length: 15; V: TRBV5-1; J: TRBJ2-1; D: TRBD2; size: NA; CDR3: CASSAGTSEYNEQFF; DNA: TGCGCCAGCAGCGCTGGGACTAGCGAATACAATGAGCAGTTCTTC
length: 18; V: TRBV7-2; J: TRBJ2-1; D: NA; size: NA; CDR3: CASSTRGPGGSSYNEQFF; DNA: TGTGCCAGCAGCACGCGGGGGCCGGGGGGCAGCTCCTACAATGAGCAGTTCTTC
length: 14; V: TRBV5-1; J: TRBJ2-7; D: NA; size: once; CDR3: CASSLGTEHYEQYF; DNA: TGCGCCAGCAGCCTGGGGACGGAACACTACGAGCAGTACTTC
length: 14; V: TRBV5-6; J: TRBJ1-6; D: NA; size: NA; CDR3: CASSHPHESSPLHF; DNA: TGTGCCAGCAGCCACCCACATGAGTCGTCACCCCTCCACTTT
length: 13; V: TRBV28; J: TRBJ1-2; D: NA; size: NA; CDR3: CASSQGTNYGYTF; DNA: TGTGCCAGCAGCCAGGGTACCAACTATGGCTACACCTTC
length: 17; V: TRBV11-2; J: TRBJ1-4; D: TRBD1; size: NA; CDR3: CASSLRVPGQLSEKLFF; DNA: TGTGCCAGCAGTCTTAGGGTACCGGGACAGCTGAGTGAAAAACTGTTTTTT
length: 16; V: TRBV7-6; J: TRBJ1-1; D: NA; size: NA; CDR3: CASSLITGGLGGEAFF; DNA: TGTGCCAGCAGCCTCATCACTGGGGGACTTGGAGGGGAAGCTTTCTTT
length: 16; V: TRBV7-6; J: TRBJ2-5; D: TRBD2; size: once; CDR3: CASSLQAGGYQETQYF; DNA: TGTGCCAGCAGCTTACAGGCGGGGGGGTACCAAGAGACCCAGTACTTC
length: 12; V: TRBV29-1; J: TRBJ1-2; D: NA; size: few; CDR3: CSVEDNQTGYTF; DNA: TGCAGCGTTGAAGATAATCAGACTGGCTACACCTTC
length: 12; V: TRBV29-1; J: TRBJ1-3; D: NA; size: NA; CDR3: CSVVLRGNTIYF; DNA: TGCAGCGTTGTTCTCCGAGGAAACACCATATATTTT
length: 13; V: TRBV29-1; J: TRBJ2-3; D: NA; size: NA; CDR3: CSVIPGSTDTQYF; DNA: TGCAGCGTTATCCCGGGGAGCACAGATACGCAGTATTTT
length: 16; V: TRBV11-2; J: TRBJ2-7; D: TRBD2; size: NA; CDR3: CASSLSGGTDSYEQYF; DNA: TGTGCCAGCAGCTTATCGGGGGGGACTGATTCCTACGAGCAGTACTTC
length: 12; V: TRBV9; J: TRBJ1-2; D: NA; size: NA; CDR3: CASKDGSWGYTF; DNA: TGTGCCAGCAAAGACGGGAGCTGGGGCTACACCTTC
length: 16; V: TRBV27; J: TRBJ2-7; D: NA; size: NA; CDR3: CASSLSLPGGSYEQYF; DNA: TGTGCCAGCAGTTTATCGCTGCCTGGCGGCTCCTACGAGCAGTACTTC
length: 16; V: TRBV4-1; J: TRBJ2-7; D: TRBD1; size: NA; CDR3: CASSQDQRTGELEQYF; DNA: TGCGCCAGCAGCCAAGATCAGAGGACAGGAGAATTGGAGCAGTACTTC
length: 16; V: TRBV6-1; J: TRBJ1-2; D: NA; size: NA; CDR3: CASSEIIGTAPRGYTF; DNA: TGTGCCAGCAGTGAAATTATAGGAACAGCCCCGAGGGGCTACACCTTC
length: 15; V: TRBV28; J: TRBJ2-5; D: NA; size: NA; CDR3: CASSPPDRPGETQYF; DNA: TGTGCCAGCAGCCCCCCCGACAGGCCGGGAGAGACCCAGTACTTC
length: 12; V: TRBV11-2; J: TRBJ1-1; D: NA; size: once; CDR3: CASSLDQWGAFF; DNA: TGTGCCAGCAGCTTAGATCAATGGGGAGCTTTCTTT